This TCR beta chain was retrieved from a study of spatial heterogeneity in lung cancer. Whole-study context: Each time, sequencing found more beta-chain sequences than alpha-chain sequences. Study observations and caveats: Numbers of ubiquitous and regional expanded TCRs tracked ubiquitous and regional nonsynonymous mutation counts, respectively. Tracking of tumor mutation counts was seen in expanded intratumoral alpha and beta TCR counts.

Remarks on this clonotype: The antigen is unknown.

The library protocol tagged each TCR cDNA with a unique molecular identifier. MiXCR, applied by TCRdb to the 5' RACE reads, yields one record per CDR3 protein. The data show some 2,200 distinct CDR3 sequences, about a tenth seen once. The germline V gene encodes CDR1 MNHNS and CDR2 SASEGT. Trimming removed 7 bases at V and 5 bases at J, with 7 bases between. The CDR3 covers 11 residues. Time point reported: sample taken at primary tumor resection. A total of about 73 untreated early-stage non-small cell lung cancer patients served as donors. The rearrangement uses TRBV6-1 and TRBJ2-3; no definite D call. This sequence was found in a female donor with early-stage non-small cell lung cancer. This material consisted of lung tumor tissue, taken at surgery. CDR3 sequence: CASIFVDTQYF. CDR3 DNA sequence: TGTGCCAGCATTTTCGTAGATACGCAGTATTTT.